This record looks at one T cell receptor (beta chain) sequence and its context. Its matching antigen is unknown. The CDR3 has 15 residues. Trimming took off 5 bases at V and 1 base at J, with 17 bases between the two ends. Germline CDR1 and CDR2: GTSNPN and SVGIG (reference sequence). This record belongs to a study of regulatory T cells in long-lasting Graves disease. Notes on the study in general: Study of thyroid tissue was not done, with only peripheral blood studied. Persistent cases favored TRBV28, TRBJ1-2 and TRBJ2-5.

CDR3 regions were amplified by Arm-PCR using iRepertoire HTBI primers to build TCR beta libraries. TCRdb itself ran the multiplex PCR reads through MiXCR, one entry per CDR3 protein. The sample has about 460,000 distinct CDR3 sequences; 20% to 25% are singletons. Described time point: persistent/refractory GD, antithyroid drugs over 5 years with positive TRAb. Isolated PBMC RNA provided the starting material for the TCR library. Graves' disease diagnosis was established per American Thyroid Association guidelines. This material consisted of peripheral blood mononuclear cells (PBMCs), taken when the disease was refractory, from a patient treated with antithyroid drugs. This receptor was taken from a female donor with Graves disease. The V call is TRBV30, the J call TRBJ1-1; D is unresolved. The CDR3 here is CAWGPGWTPNTEAFF. The DNA for the CDR3 is TGTGCCTGGGGCCCGGGGTGGACCCCGAACACTGAAGCTTTCTTT.